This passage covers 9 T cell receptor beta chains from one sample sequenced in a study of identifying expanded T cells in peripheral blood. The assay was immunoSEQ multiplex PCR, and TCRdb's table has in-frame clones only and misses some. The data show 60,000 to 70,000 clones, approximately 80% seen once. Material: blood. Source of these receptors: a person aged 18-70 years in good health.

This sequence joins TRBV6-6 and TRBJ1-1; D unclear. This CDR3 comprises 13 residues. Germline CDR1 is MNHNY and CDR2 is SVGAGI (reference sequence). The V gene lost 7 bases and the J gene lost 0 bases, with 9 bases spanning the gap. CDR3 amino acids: CASTQTMNTEAFF. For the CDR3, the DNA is TGTGCCAGCACCCAAACAATGAACACTGAAGCTTTCTTT.

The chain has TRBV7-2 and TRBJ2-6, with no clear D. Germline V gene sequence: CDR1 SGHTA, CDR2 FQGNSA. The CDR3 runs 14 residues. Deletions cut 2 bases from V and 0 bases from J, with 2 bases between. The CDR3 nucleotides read TGTGCCAGCAGCTTATACTCTGGGGCCAACGTCCTGACTTTC. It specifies CASSLYSGANVLTF.

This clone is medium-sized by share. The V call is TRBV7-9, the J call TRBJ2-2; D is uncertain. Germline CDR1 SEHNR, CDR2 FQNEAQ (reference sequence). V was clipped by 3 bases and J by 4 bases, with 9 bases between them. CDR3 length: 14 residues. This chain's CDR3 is CASSLVGSTGELFF. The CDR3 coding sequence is TGTGCCAGCAGCTTGGTAGGCAGCACCGGGGAGCTGTTTTTT.

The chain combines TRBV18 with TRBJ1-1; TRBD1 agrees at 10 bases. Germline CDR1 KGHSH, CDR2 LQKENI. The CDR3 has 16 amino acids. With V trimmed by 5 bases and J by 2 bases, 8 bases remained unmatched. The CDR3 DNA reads TGTGCCAGCTCATCGATGGGACAGGGGACCAACACTGAAGCTTTCTTT. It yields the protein CASSSMGQGTNTEAFF.

This CDR3 is CASSLARSGQAYGYTF. The CDR3 nucleotides read TGTGCCAGCAGCTTAGCGAGGTCAGGACAGGCCTATGGCTACACCTTC. The rearrangement uses TRBV7-6 and TRBJ1-2; 7 bases fit TRBD1. CDR1 SGHVS and CDR2 FNYEAQ come from the germline V gene. The CDR3 runs to 16 residues. Trimming removed 0 bases from V and 4 bases from J; junction bases left unmatched: 8.

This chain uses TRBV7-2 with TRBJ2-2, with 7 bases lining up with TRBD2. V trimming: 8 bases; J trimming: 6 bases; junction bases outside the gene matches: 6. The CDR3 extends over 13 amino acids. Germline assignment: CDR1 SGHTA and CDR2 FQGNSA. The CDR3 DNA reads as TGTGCCAGCGGGATAGCGGGTTCCGGGGAGCTGTTTTTT. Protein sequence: CASGIAGSGELFF.

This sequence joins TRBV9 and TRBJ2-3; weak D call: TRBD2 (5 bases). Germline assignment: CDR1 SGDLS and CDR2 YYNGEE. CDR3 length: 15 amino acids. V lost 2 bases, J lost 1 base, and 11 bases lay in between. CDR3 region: CASSVGGGGTDTQYF. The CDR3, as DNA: TGTGCCAGCAGCGTCGGTGGAGGAGGCACAGATACGCAGTATTTT.

The DNA for the CDR3 is TGCGCCAGCAGCGCGAAGTCGGGATCCTACAATGAGCAGTTCTTC. Encoded protein: CASSAKSGSYNEQFF. The chain carries TRBV5-1 and TRBJ2-1; tentatively, D is TRBD2 (5 bases). V dropped 4 bases and J dropped 1 base, with 12 bases sitting between them. The germline gives CDR1 SGHRS, CDR2 YFSETQ. CDR3 length: 15 residues. Drawing the rest from reference TRBV5-1 and TRBJ2-1, the complete variable domain is KAGVTQTPRYLIKTRGQQVTLSCSPISGHRSVSWYQQTPGQGLQFLFEYFSETQRNKGNFPGRFSGRQFSNSRSEMNVSTLELGDSALYLCASSAKSGSYNEQFFGPGTRLTVL.

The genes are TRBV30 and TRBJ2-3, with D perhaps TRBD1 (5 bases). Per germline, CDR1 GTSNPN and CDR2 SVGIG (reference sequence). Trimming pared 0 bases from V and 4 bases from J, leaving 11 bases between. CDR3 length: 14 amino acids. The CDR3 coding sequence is TGTGCCTGGAGTGTAGGGGTGGGGCCAGATACGCAGTATTTT. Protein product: CAWSVGVGPDTQYF.